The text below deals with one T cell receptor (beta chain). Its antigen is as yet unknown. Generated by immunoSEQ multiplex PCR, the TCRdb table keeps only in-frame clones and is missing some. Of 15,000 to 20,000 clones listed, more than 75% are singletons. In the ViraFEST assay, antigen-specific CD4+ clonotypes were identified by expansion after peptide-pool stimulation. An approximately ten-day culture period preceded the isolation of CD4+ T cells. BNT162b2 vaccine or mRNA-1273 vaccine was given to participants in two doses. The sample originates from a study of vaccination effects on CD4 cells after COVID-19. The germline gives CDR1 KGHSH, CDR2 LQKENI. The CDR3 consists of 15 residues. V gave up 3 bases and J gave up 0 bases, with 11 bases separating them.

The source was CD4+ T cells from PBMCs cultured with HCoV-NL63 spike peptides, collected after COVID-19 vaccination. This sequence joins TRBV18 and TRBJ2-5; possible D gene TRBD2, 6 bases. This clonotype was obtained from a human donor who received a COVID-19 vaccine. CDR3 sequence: CASSPRRDYQETQYF. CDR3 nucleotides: TGTGCCAGCTCACCTCGCCGGGACTACCAAGAGACCCAGTACTTC.